This T cell receptor (beta chain) was identified in a study of beta chain features in type 1 diabetes. CDR3 length equals 16 residues. Trimming shortened V by 0 bases and J by 2 bases, and 13 bases separated the two germline ends. Germline CDR1 SGHRS, CDR2 YFSETQ. For this clone: Antigen specificity is unknown.

The study reverse transcribed the entire isolated RNA, so it sequenced expressed TCRB transcripts. Sequencing was performed with immunoSEQ multiplex PCR; in TCRdb, only in-frame clones are kept and a portion is missing. The sample lists 400,000 or so clones, about 10% occurring once. Study-wide results and limits: Type 1 diabetes patients showed a moderate but significant shortening of TCRB CDR3s in all four CD4+ subsets.

The chain has TRBV5-1 and TRBJ2-3; D is undetermined. The sequenced sample consisted of central memory CD4+ T cells from blood. The receptor's source is a young man with type 1 diabetes. This CDR3 reads CASSLAVSGFTDTQYF. The CDR3 DNA sequence: TGCGCCAGCAGCTTGGCGGTCAGTGGATTCACAGATACGCAGTATTTT.